This T cell receptor beta chain was recovered during a study of identical twins' blood T cells. Study findings and constraints: Shared CDR3 clonotype counts between two donors mainly tracked the product of their cloneset sizes, twins included. Top TCRbeta clonotypes were shared more with twin than unrelated donors.

Original analysis: Each donor had about 100,000 to nearly 550,000 clonotypes. In TCRdb, the 5' RACE reads were re-called with MiXCR into one record per CDR3 protein. TCRdb's processing, not the authors', yielded these V and J calls. The data show roughly 340,000 distinct CDR3 sequences, roughly 30% seen once. The donors were healthy female monozygous twins, three pairs in total. The germline V gene encodes CDR1 DFQATT and CDR2 SNEGSKA (reference sequence). This CDR3 has 14 amino acids. V lost 6 bases, J lost 8 bases, and 10 bases stayed unmatched. In this sample, this clonotype turned up once. What it binds is unknown.

This sequence was found in a woman aged 18-49 years in good health. Sequenced sample: PBMCs. The rearrangement joins TRBV20-1 to TRBJ1-4, with 9 bases aligning to TRBD1. CDR3 amino acids: CSAGHGQGSEKLFF. The CDR3 nucleotides are TGCAGTGCGGGACACGGACAGGGGTCGGAAAAACTGTTTTTT.